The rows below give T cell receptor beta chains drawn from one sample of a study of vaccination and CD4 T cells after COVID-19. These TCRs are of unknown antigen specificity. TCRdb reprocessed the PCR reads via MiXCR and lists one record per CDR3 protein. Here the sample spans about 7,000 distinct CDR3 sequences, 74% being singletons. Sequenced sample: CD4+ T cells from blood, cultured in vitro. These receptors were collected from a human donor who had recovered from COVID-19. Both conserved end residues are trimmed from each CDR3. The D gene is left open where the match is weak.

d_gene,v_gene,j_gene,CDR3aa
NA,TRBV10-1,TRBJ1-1,ASTDTSNTEAF
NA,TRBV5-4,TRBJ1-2,ASSLGQSNRGGYT
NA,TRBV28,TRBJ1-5,ASRGLSNQPQH
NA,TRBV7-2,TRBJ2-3,ASSLGGAQDTQY
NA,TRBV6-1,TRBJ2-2,ASSELAANTGELF
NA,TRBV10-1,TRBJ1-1,ASSETGSAEAF
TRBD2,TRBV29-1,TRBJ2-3,SVEDRGDLTDTQY
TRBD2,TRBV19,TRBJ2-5,ASSMGRLAGDWVPETQY
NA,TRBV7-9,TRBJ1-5,ASSSSFSNQPQH
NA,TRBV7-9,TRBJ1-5,ASSLHGNEDQPQH
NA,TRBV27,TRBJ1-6,ASRRGLPAAEVH
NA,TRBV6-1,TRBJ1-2,ASRLGLDGYT
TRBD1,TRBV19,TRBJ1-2,ATRGTGQSMGYT
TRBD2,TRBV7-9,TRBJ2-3,ASTVSGQPPTDTQY
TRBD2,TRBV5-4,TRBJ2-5,ASSPGGPRLAGIQETQY
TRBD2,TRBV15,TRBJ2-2,ATSRELAGHGELF
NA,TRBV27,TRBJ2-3,ASSLAPPGTDTQY
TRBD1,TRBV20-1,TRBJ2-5,SARPTGLVETQY
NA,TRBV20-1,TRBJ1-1,SARDGLRGGLNTEAF
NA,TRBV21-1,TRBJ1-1,ASSKGGTTNTEAF
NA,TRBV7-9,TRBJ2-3,ASSLARDSDTQY
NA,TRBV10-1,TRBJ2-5,ASSESSSGFMNQY
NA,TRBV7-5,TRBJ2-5,ISVPEVTEPFWEYQETQY
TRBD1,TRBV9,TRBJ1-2,ASSVVPSRQGGGYT
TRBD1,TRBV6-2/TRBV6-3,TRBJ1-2,ASSYPGQGKHGYT
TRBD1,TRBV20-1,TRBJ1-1,SASQGGLERDTEAF
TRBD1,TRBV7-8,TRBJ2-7,ASSPRTGWEQY
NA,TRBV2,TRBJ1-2,ASSELNGVGYT
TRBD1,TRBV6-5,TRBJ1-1,ASSYHDRGRRTEAF
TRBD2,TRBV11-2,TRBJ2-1,ASSLTGLAGTEQF
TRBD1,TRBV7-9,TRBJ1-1,ASSSTWTGMAEAF
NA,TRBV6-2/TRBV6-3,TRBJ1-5,ASSYRGDFYQPQH
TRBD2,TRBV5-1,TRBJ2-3,ASCSGISTDTQY
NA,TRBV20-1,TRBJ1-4,SARPGPIRGGEKLF
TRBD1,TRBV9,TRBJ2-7,ASSVGGTGTGYEQY
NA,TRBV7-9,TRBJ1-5,ASSPDSLGNQPQH
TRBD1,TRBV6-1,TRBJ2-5,ASSLTGGVGETQY
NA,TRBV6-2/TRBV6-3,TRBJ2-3,ASSRTRGMRSSTDTQY
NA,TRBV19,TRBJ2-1,ASSIVGALTRGNNEQF
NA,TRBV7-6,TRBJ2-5,ASSPQETQY
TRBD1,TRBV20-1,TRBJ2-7,SARGQGAVEQY
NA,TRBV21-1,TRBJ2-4,ASSKAGSDPQNIQY
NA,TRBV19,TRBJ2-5,ASSIVWSKETQY
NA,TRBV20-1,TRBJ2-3,SARDVDDTQY
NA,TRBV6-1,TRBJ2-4,ASSVRAREY
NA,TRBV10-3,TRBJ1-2,AITPGVSGTDYGYT
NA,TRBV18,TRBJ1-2,ASSPVEESGYT
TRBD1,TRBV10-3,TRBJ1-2,AISDLGQEHGYT
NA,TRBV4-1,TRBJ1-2,ASSQDKGTYGYT
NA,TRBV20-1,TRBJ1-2,SVNLGGYT
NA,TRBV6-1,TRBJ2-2,ATDRDMNTGELF
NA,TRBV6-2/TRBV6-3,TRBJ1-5,ASSPEGRQPQH